The text below deals with one TCR beta chain. This clonotype appeared a few times. This clone's antigen is unknown. The record has no base qualities; no much larger clone is one base away. This entry is derived from a study of CD8 T cells in ankylosing spondylitis (dated by TCRdb to 2016 to 2017). The study in broad terms: T cell receptor beta repertoires were profiled in healthy donors and ankylosing spondylitis patients so that disease-linked TCR variants could be found. The full study cohort comprised about 23 ankylosing spondylitis patients and roughly 110 healthy donors. Peripheral blood was sampled, and synovial fluid was also collected from ankylosing spondylitis patients. The study at large found these results: The disease-linked clones were reported to be significantly enriched in matched synovial fluid samples from ankylosing spondylitis patients. The disease-linked clones had a CD8+ phenotype and were found at relatively low frequencies in peripheral blood. Some TCR beta motif variants had previously been reported in synovial fluid and blood of reactive arthritis patients, which suggested common disease-initiation mechanisms. Blood from ankylosing spondylitis patients appeared to be characterized by a TCR beta motif composed of eight highly homologous amino acid variants.

TCRdb lists the instrument as Illumina HiSeq 2500. Quantitative 5'-RACE with molecular barcodes was used to prepare TCR beta libraries. In the source study's methods: A new computational method, built on a probabilistic model of VDJ rearrangement, was used to identify disease-linked TCR variants. TCRdb passed the public sequencing reads through fastp at Q25 and MiXCR, retaining productive beta sequences. All rows with the same CDR3 protein become a single entry with the most common DNA and genes. The V and J calls shown here were made by TCRdb, not taken from the authors' results. The sample profile shows some 800,000 distinct CDR3 sequences; approximately 12% of them were found once. The ten largest clones represent under 0.6% of the sample. Counted from cysteine to phenylalanine, this CDR3 has 19 amino acids. Of the read, only the CDR3 DNA is kept; its 57 bases are in frame from base 1. Reading the germline V gene gives CDR1 SGHRS and CDR2 YFSETQ. At the junction V is shortened by 0 bases and J by 6 bases; bases outside the gene matches: 15.

The receptor comes from a male donor with ankylosing spondylitis. The sequenced sample consisted of blood, either unsorted or a sorted T cell fraction (not recorded which). The chain joins TRBV5-1 to TRBJ2-3; TRBD2 matches 11 bases in the middle. The sequenced DNA: TGCGCCAGCAGCTTGGCCCCCCCCGGGACTAGCGGAACTCCCGATACGCAGTATTTT. Its protein product is CASSLAPPGTSGTPDTQYF. This CDR3, with the reference TRBV5-1 and TRBJ2-3 proteins standing in past its ends, gives the full variable domain KAGVTQTPRYLIKTRGQQVTLSCSPISGHRSVSWYQQTPGQGLQFLFEYFSETQRNKGNFPGRFSGRQFSNSRSEMNVSTLELGDSALYLCASSLAPPGTSGTPDTQYFGPGTRLTVL.